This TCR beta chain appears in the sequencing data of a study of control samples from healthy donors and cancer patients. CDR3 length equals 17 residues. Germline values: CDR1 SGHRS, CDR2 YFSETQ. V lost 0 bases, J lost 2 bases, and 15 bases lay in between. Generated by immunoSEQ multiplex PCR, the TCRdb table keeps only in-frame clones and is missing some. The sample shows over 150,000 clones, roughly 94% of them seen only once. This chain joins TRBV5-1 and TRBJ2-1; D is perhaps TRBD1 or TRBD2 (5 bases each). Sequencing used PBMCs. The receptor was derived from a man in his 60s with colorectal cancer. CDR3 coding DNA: TGCGCCAGCAGCTTGGCAGCTGGGACGGTGACCTACAATGAGCAGTTCTTC. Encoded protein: CASSLAAGTVTYNEQFF.